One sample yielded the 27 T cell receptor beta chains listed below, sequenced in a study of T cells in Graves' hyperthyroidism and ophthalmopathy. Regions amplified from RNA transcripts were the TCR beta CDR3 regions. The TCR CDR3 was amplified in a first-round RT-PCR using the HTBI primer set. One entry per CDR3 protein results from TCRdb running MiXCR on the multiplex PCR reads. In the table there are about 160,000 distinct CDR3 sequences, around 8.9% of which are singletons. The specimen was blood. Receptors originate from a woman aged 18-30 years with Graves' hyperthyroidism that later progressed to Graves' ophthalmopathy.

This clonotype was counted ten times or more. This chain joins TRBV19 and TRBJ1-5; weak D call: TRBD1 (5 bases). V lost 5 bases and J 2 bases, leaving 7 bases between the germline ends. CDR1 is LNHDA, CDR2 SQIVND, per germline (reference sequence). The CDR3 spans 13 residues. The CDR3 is CASSATGNQPQHF. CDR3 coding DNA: TGTGCCAGTAGTGCGACAGGCAATCAGCCCCAGCATTTT.

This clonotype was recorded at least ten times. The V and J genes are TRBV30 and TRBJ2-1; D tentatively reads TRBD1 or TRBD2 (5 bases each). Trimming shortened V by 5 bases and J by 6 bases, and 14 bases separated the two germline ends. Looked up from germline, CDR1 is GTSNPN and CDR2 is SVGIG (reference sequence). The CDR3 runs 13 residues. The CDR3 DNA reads TGTGCCTGGGTGAGGGGCGATCCCAATGAGCAGTTCTTC. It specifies CAWVRGDPNEQFF.

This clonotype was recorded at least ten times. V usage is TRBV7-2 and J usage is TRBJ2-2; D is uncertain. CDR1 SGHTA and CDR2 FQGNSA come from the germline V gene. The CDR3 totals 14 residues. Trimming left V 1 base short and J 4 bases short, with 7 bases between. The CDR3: CASSLVAITGELFF. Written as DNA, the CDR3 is TGTGCCAGCAGCTTAGTAGCAATCACCGGGGAGCTGTTTTTT.

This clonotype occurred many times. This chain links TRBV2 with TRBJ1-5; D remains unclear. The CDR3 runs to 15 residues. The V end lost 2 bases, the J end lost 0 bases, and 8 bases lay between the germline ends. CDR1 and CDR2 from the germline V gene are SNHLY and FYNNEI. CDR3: CASSESRYSNQPQHF. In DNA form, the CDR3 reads TGTGCCAGCAGTGAATCTCGTTATAGCAATCAGCCCCAGCATTTT.

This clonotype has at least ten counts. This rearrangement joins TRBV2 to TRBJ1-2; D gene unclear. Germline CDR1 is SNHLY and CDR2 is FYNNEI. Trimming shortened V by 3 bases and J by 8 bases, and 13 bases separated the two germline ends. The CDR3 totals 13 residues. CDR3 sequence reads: CASSDSWVQGYTF. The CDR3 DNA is TGTGCCAGCAGTGATAGCTGGGTGCAGGGCTACACCTTC.

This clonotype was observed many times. Written as DNA, the CDR3 is TGTGCCAGCAGCTTAAACGTCGCTAGAAACACCATATATTTT. Translated: CASSLNVARNTIYF. V gene TRBV7-2 combines with J gene TRBJ1-3; D ambiguous. The germline gives CDR1 SGHTA, CDR2 FQGNSA. V lost 2 bases to trimming and J lost 5 bases, with 10 bases between them. The CDR3 extends over 14 amino acids. Looking up the rest from reference TRBV7-2 and TRBJ1-3 gives the full variable domain: GAGVSQSPSNKVTEKGKDVELRCDPISGHTALYWYRQSLGQGLEFLIYFQGNSAPDKSGLPSDRFSAERTGGSVSTLTIQRTQQEDSAVYLCASSLNVARNTIYFGEGSWLTVV.

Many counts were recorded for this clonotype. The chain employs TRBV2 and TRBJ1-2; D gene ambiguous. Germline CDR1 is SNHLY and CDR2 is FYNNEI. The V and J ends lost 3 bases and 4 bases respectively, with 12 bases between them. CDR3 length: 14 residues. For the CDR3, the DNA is TGTGCCAGCAGTGAGGTCAGATCCGGCTATGGCTACACCTTC. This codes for CASSEVRSGYGYTF.

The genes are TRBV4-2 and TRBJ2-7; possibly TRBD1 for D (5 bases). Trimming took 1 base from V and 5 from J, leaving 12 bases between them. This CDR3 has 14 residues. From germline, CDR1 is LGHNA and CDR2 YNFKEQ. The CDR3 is CASSQVNRSNEQYF. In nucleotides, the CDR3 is TGTGCCAGCAGCCAAGTAAACAGGAGCAACGAGCAGTACTTC.

CDR3 sequence: CASSQEWIRTGVINEKLFF. In nucleotides, the CDR3 is TGTGCCAGCAGCCAAGAATGGATAAGGACAGGGGTCATTAATGAAAAACTGTTTTTT. The chain recombines TRBV14 with TRBJ1-4; 9 nucleotides align to TRBD1. Trimming removed 0 bases from V and 4 bases from J; junction bases left unmatched: 12. The CDR3 length is 19 residues. In germline, CDR1 is SGHDN, CDR2 FVKESK.

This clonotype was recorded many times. Here the CDR3 reads CASTPDRGVEAFF. As DNA, the CDR3 is TGTGCCAGCACCCCCGACAGGGGGGTTGAAGCTTTCTTT. The genes are TRBV2 and TRBJ1-1; 9 bases are shared with TRBD1. This CDR3 region has 13 residues. Germline CDR1 and CDR2: SNHLY and FYNNEI. After removal of 7 bases from V and 7 bases from J, the junction contained 7 bases not matched to a gene.

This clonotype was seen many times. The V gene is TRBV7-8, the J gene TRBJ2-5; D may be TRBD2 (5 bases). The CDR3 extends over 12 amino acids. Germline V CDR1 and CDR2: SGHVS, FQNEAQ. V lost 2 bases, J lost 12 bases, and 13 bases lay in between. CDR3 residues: CASSLIAGVKYF. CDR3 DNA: TGTGCCAGCAGCTTAATCGCGGGTGTGAAGTACTTC.

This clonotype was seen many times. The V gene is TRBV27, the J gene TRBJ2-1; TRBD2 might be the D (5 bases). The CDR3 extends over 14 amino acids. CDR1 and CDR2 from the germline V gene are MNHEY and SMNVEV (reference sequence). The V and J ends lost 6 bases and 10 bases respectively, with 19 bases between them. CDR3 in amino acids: CASSAKTSRREQFF. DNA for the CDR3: TGTGCCAGCAGCGCAAAAACTAGTCGGCGGGAGCAGTTCTTC.

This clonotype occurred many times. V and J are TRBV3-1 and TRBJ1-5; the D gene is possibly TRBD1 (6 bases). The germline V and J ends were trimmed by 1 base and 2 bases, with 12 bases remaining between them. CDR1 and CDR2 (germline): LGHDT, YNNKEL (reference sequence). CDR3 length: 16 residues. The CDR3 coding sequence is TGTGCCAGCAGCCAAGCGGGGGCAGGGGGCAATCAGCCCCAGCATTTT. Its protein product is CASSQAGAGGNQPQHF.

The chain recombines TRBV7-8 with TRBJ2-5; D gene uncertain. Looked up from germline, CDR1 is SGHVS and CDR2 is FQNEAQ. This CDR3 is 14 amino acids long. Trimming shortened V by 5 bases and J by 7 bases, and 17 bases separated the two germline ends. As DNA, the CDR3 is TGTGCCAGCAGCCCCCCCCCACCGGAAGGGACCCAGTACTTC. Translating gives CASSPPPPEGTQYF. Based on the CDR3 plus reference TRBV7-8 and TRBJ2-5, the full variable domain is GAGVSQSPRYKVAKRGQDVALRCDPISGHVSLFWYQQALGQGPEFLTYFQNEAQLDKSGLPSDRFFAERPEGSVSTLKIQRTQQEDSAVYLCASSPPPPEGTQYFGPGTRLLVL.

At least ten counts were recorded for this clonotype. The CDR3 sequence: CAISEGTGTGSFTGELFF. The CDR3 coding sequence is TGTGCCATCAGTGAGGGTACCGGGACAGGGTCGTTCACCGGGGAGCTGTTTTTT. The gene calls are TRBV10-3 and TRBJ2-2, with 9 bases aligning to TRBD1. Germline CDR1 reads ENHRY; CDR2 reads SYGVKD. The CDR3 is made up of 18 amino acids. V lost 2 bases, J lost 4 bases, and 11 bases stayed unmatched.

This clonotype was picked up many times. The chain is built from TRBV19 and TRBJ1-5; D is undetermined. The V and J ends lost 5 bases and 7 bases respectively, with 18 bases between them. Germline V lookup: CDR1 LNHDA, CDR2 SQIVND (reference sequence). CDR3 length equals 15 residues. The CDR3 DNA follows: TGTGCCAGTAGTCCCGGGCAGTTCCCCGAGCAGCCCCAGCATTTT. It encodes CASSPGQFPEQPQHF.

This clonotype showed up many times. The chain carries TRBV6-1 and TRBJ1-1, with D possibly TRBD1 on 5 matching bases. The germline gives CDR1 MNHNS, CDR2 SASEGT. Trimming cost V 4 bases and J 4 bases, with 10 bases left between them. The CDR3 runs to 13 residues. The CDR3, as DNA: TGTGCCAGCAGTGTAAATGGGGGCACTGAAGCTTTCTTT. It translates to CASSVNGGTEAFF.

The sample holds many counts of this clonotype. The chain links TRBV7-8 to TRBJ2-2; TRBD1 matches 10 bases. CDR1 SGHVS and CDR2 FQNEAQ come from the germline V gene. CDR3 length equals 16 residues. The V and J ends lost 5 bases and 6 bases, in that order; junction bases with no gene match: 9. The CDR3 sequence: CASSIRDRGFSGELFF. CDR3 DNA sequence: TGTGCCAGCAGCATCCGGGACAGGGGATTTTCCGGGGAGCTGTTTTTT.

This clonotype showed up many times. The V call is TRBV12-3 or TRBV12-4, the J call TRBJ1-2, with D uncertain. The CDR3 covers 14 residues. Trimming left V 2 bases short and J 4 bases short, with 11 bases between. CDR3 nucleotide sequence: TGTGCCAGCAGTTTAATCTTGAGTTTCTATGGCTACACCTTC. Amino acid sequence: CASSLILSFYGYTF.

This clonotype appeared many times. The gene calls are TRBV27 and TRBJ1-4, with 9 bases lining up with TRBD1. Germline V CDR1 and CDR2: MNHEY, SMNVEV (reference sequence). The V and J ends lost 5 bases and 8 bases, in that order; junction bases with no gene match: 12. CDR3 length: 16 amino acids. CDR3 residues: CASSLDPTGGYEKLFF. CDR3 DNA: TGTGCCAGCAGTCTAGATCCGACAGGGGGATACGAAAAACTGTTTTTT.

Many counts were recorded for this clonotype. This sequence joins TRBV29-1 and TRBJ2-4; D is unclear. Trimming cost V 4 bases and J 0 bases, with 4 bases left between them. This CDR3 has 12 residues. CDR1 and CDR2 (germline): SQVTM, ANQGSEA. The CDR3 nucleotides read TGCAGCGTTGTTGTAGCCAAAAACATTCAGTACTTC. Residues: CSVVVAKNIQYF.

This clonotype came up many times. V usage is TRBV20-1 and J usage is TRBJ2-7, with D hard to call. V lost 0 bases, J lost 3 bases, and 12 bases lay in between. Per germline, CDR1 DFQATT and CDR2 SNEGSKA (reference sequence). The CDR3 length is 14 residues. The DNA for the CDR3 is TGCAGTGCTAGAGAGAGAAGGAGAAGCTACGAGCAGTACTTC. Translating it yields CSARERRRSYEQYF.

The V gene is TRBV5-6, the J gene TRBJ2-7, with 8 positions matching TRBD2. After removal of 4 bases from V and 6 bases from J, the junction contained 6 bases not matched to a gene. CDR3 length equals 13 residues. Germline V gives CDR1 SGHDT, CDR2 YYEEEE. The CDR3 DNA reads TGTGCCAGCAGCCCACTAGCGGCCATCGAGCAGTACTTC. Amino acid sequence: CASSPLAAIEQYF.

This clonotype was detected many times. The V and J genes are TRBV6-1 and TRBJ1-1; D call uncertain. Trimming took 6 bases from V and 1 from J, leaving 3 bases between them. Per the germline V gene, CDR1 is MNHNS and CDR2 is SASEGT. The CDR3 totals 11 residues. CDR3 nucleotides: TGTGCCAGCAGGACGAACACTGAAGCTTTCTTT. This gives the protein CASRTNTEAFF.

This CDR3 is CASRKQIRDRGSYEQYF. The CDR3 DNA reads as TGTGCCAGCAGGAAACAGATCCGGGACAGGGGGAGTTACGAGCAGTACTTC. V gene TRBV12-3 or TRBV12-4 combines with J gene TRBJ2-7, with TRBD1 matching 11 bases. This CDR3 is 17 amino acids long. Unmatched junction bases numbered 14, after V lost 6 bases and J lost 4 bases.

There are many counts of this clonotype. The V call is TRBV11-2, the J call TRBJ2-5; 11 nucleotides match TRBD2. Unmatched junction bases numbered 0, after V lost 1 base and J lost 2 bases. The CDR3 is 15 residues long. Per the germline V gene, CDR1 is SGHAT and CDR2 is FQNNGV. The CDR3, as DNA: TGTGCCAGCAGCTTAGCTAGCGGGGGGCAAGAGACCCAGTACTTC. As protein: CASSLASGGQETQYF.

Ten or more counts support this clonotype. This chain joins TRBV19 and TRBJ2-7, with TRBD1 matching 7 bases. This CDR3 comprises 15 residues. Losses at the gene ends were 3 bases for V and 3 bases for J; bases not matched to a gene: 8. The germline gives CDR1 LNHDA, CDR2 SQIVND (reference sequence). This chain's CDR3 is CASSIGAGGNYEQYF. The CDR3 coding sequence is TGTGCCAGTAGTATTGGGGCAGGGGGTAACTACGAGCAGTACTTC. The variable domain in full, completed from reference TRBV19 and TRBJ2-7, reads DGGITQSPKYLFRKEGQNVTLSCEQNLNHDAMYWYRQDPGQGLRLIYYSQIVNDFQKGDIAEGYSVSREKKESFPLTVTSAQKNPTAFYLCASSIGAGGNYEQYFGPGTRLTVT.